This T cell receptor (beta chain) was identified during a study of response to subunit inactivated influenza vaccine. TCRdb re-called the RT-PCR reads through MiXCR, storing one row per CDR3 protein. The profile shows some 540,000 distinct CDR3 sequences, less than 25% of them singletons. The table lists this clonotype with a few counts. CDR3 length: 17 residues. V gave up 5 bases and J gave up 0 bases, with 17 bases separating them. These same data were also listed under a study on T cells expressing NK-cell markers. That work states: As the method of synthesis, 5'RACE template switching with UMIs yielded TCR beta cDNA. Among eight sequenced donors, seven carried HCMV seropositivity while one was seronegative.

This clonotype originated in a man aged 45 to 65 who received an inactivated influenza vaccine. Source: CD4+ T cells sorted from PBMCs, taken approximately 12 days after vaccination. The chain combines TRBV12-3 or TRBV12-4 with TRBJ2-1, with unresolved D. CDR3 nucleotide sequence: TGTGCCAGCAGTCCCCCCTTCTGGAACCGCTCCTACAATGAGCAGTTCTTC. Amino acids: CASSPPFWNRSYNEQFF.